This TCR beta chain was sequenced in a study of regulatory T cells in long-lasting Graves disease. Specified time point: newly diagnosed GD, antithyroid drugs for less than 3 months. The TCR library was prepared using RNA isolated from PBMCs. Arm-PCR of CDR3 regions and iRepertoire HTBI primers were the basis on which TCR beta libraries were built. TCRdb called the multiplex PCR reads again in MiXCR, with one record for every CDR3 protein. This sample has 250,000 to 400,000 distinct CDR3 sequences, with 15% to 20% found just once. V lost 3 bases and J lost 8, with 21 bases in between. The CDR3 length is 16 residues. CDR1 is SGHDT, CDR2 YYEEEE, per germline. The table lists this clonotype with a few counts.

V usage is TRBV5-6 and J usage is TRBJ2-1; possible D gene TRBD2, 5 bases. The source is a female donor with Graves disease. Sequencing used peripheral blood mononuclear cells (PBMCs), obtained at new diagnosis, from a patient treated with antithyroid drugs. CDR3 residues: CASSYTLGGSSHEQFF. The CDR3 bases are TGTGCCAGCAGCTATACTTTGGGTGGGAGTTCGCATGAGCAGTTCTTC. The variable domain in full, with the rest retrieved from reference TRBV5-6 and TRBJ2-1, is DAGVTQSPTHLIKTRGQQVTLRCSPKSGHDTVSWYQQALGQGPQFIFQYYEEEERQRGNFPDRFSGHQFPNYSSELNVNALLLGDSALYLCASSYTLGGSSHEQFFGPGTRLTVL.